The source of this TCR beta chain is a study of siplizumab effects on memory and regulatory T cells. The CDR3 contains 13 residues. Per germline, CDR1 SNHLY and CDR2 FYNNEI. The ends were cut back, 5 bases at V and 4 bases at J, with 9 bases in the middle. The assay was immunoSEQ multiplex PCR, and TCRdb's table has in-frame clones only and misses some. The sample holds about 120,000 clones, 94% seen once. The sequenced sample was non-Treg CD4+ T cells sorted from blood. V is TRBV2 and J is TRBJ1-5; possibly TRBD1 for D (5 bases). The origin of this receptor is a human donor in good health. DNA for the CDR3: TGTGCCAGCAGTCTCGACAGTAATCAGCCCCAGCATTTT. It codes for CASSLDSNQPQHF.